The 15 T cell receptor beta chains given below trace back to one sample, sequenced in a study of OX40 agonist ivuxolimab in advanced cancers. Assay: immunoSEQ multiplex PCR; the TCRdb copy retains only in-frame clones and omits some. This repertoire shows 35,000 to 45,000 clones, 80% to 90% found once; its top ten account for 4% to 5%. This specimen was CD4+ or CD8+ T cells sorted from blood, taken in a trial of the OX40 agonist ivuxolimab. All receptors derive from an adult with an advanced solid tumor such as melanoma, head and neck, liver or kidney cancer.

This chain connects TRBV19 to TRBJ2-1; D is possibly TRBD1 or TRBD2 (5 bases each). Germline CDR1 is LNHDA and CDR2 is SQIVND (reference sequence). Trimming removed 6 bases at V and 9 bases at J, with 15 bases between. The CDR3 contains 13 residues. The chain's CDR3 is CASSGAKGSEQFF. CDR3 coding DNA: TGTGCCAGTAGCGGGGCTAAAGGTTCTGAGCAGTTCTTC.

The chain recombines TRBV29-1 with TRBJ1-6; D unclear. With 7 bases removed from V and 7 bases from J, the gap between germline ends came to 14 bases. This CDR3 is 13 amino acids long. The germline CDR1 and CDR2 sequences are SQVTM and ANQGSEA. CDR3 bases: TGCAGCGCAAAGACGGGAGCGAATTCACCCCTCCACTTT. Protein: CSAKTGANSPLHF.

This clone was observed a single time. V and J are TRBV5-4 and TRBJ2-1, with 9 bases that match TRBD2. Germline trimming cut 2 bases from V and 2 bases from J; bases unmatched to any gene: 2. This CDR3 contains 15 residues. Germline CDR1 and CDR2: SGHNT and YYREEE (reference sequence). CDR3 sequence reads: CASSLRLAAYNEQFF. As DNA, the CDR3 is TGTGCCAGCAGCTTAAGACTAGCGGCCTACAATGAGCAGTTCTTC.

The chain couples TRBV5-1 to TRBJ2-2; D is perhaps TRBD2 (5 bases). Germline CDR1 SGHRS, CDR2 YFSETQ. The CDR3 has 16 residues. Deletions cut 4 bases from V and 4 bases from J, with 17 bases between. The CDR3 is CASSLGSQSLTGELFF. As DNA, the CDR3 is TGCGCCAGCAGCCTAGGGAGCCAGAGCCTCACCGGGGAGCTGTTTTTT.

The rearrangement links TRBV28 to TRBJ1-1, with 11 bases fitting TRBD1. CDR3 length: 18 amino acids. With 4 bases clipped from V and 3 bases from J, the junction kept 13 bases outside the gene matches. The germline V gene has CDR1 MDHEN and CDR2 SYDVKM. CDR3 in DNA: TGTGCCAGCAGTTCACCGGGACAGGGGGGGAGGTGGGACACTGAAGCTTTCTTT. Its translation: CASSSPGQGGRWDTEAFF.

CDR3: CASSFNFGQGVADTQYF. In nucleotides, the CDR3 is TGTGCCAGCAGTTTTAACTTCGGACAGGGTGTAGCAGATACGCAGTATTTT. The chain recombines TRBV28 with TRBJ2-3, with TRBD1 matching over 8 bases. The CDR3 length is 17 residues. J was trimmed by 4 bases and V by 3 bases; bases with no gene match: 12. Germline V lookup: CDR1 MDHEN, CDR2 SYDVKM.

This clone was found a few times. V usage is TRBV30 and J usage is TRBJ2-7, with 8 nucleotides matching TRBD2. The CDR3 runs 13 residues. Per germline, CDR1 GTSNPN and CDR2 SVGIG (reference sequence). Losses at the gene ends were 4 bases for V and 12 bases for J; bases not matched to a gene: 14. The DNA for the CDR3 is TGTGCCTGGAAGACTAGCGCGCTGAACGTACCGTACTTC. Protein sequence: CAWKTSALNVPYF.

The rearrangement links TRBV6-1 to TRBJ2-2; TRBD2 aligns across 10 bases. Germline CDR1 and CDR2: MNHNS and SASEGT. CDR3 size: 16 residues. The ends lost 4 bases at V and 0 bases at J; junction bases unmatched: 2. CDR3 loop: CASSGGLAANTGELFF. The CDR3 DNA follows: TGTGCCAGCAGTGGCGGACTAGCGGCGAACACCGGGGAGCTGTTTTTT.

J is TRBJ2-7 and V is TRBV10-3; 9 nucleotides align to TRBD2. V shed 6 bases and J 2 bases; nucleotides not matched to a gene: 8. There are 15 residues in the CDR3. CDR1 is ENHRY and CDR2 is SYGVKD in the germline V gene. CDR3 amino acids: CAISGGTSITYEQYF. CDR3 in DNA: TGTGCCATCAGCGGGGGGACTAGCATTACCTACGAGCAGTACTTC.

The chain combines TRBV7-2 with TRBJ1-1, with 10 bases that match TRBD1. J was trimmed by 4 bases and V by 5 bases; bases with no gene match: 7. CDR1 is SGHTA and CDR2 is FQGNSA in the germline V gene. The CDR3 extends over 15 amino acids. The CDR3 spells CASSLEGQGVTEAFF. The CDR3 region has the DNA TGTGCCAGCAGCCTAGAAGGACAGGGGGTCACTGAAGCTTTCTTT.

The chain uses TRBV30 and TRBJ2-2; D not resolved. The CDR3 extends over 13 amino acids. Trimming removed 2 bases from V and 4 bases from J, with 8 bases in between. Germline CDR1 is GTSNPN and CDR2 is SVGIG (reference sequence). The CDR3 is CAWSLYTTGELFF. The CDR3 region has the DNA TGTGCCTGGAGTCTTTACACCACCGGGGAGCTGTTTTTT.

The chain combines TRBV6-5 with TRBJ2-3; 7 bases match TRBD2. The junction had 5 bases not matched to a gene; V was cut back by 8 bases and J by 0 bases. CDR3 size: 14 residues. Germline-derived CDR1 and CDR2 are MNHEY and SVGAGI. The DNA for the CDR3 is TGTGCCAGCCGGGAGGAGGGGAGCACAGATACGCAGTATTTT. Residues: CASREEGSTDTQYF.

This clone was recorded once. J is TRBJ1-1 and V is TRBV14; D perhaps matches TRBD1 (6 bases). The germline gives CDR1 SGHDN, CDR2 FVKESK. Trimming cost V 0 bases and J 6 bases, with 11 bases left between them. The CDR3 consists of 14 residues. The CDR3: CASSQENRVSEAFF. The DNA for the CDR3 is TGTGCCAGCAGCCAAGAAAACAGGGTCTCTGAAGCTTTCTTT. The full variable domain, in which reference TRBV14 and TRBJ1-1 provide the parts outside the CDR3, is EAGVTQFPSHSVIEKGQTVTLRCDPISGHDNLYWYRRVMGKEIKFLLHFVKESKQDESGMPNNRFLAERTGGTYSTLKVQPAELEDSGVYFCASSQENRVSEAFFGQGTRLTVV.

The chain joins TRBV5-8 to TRBJ2-5, with 10 bases that match TRBD1. The CDR3 runs 14 residues. V dropped 4 bases and J dropped 3; count of bases not matched to a gene: 3. CDR1 is SGHTS and CDR2 is YDEGEE in the germline V gene. In nucleotides, the CDR3 is TGTGCCAGCAGCAAAGGACAGGGGGAAGAGACCCAGTACTTC. This codes for CASSKGQGEETQYF.

J is TRBJ1-4 and V is TRBV5-1; D gene uncertain. The V gene's germline CDR1 is SGHRS and CDR2 YFSETQ. This CDR3 is built from 16 residues. V lost 0 bases to trimming and J lost 1 base, with 10 bases between them. CDR3 loop: CASSLGSAGTNEKLFF. CDR3 sequence (DNA): TGCGCCAGCAGCTTGGGGAGCGCCGGAACTAATGAAAAACTGTTTTTT.